Only a few counts were recorded for the clone carrying this T cell receptor beta chain. The antigen is unknown. The germline gene is not matched at one end of the junction; a read error may be the cause. CDR3 length equals 15 residues. The V gene's germline CDR1 is SGHRS and CDR2 YFSETQ. Time point defined: after neoadjuvant nivolumab, at surgical resection. Patients had newly diagnosed, untreated stage II-IVA oral cavity squamous cell carcinoma. The repertoire was sequenced with immunoSEQ multiplex PCR; TCRdb's copy has only in-frame clones and lacks some. The table records thousands of clones, less than 65% of them present only once. The sample belongs to a study of neoadjuvant anti-PD-1 for oral cavity cancer. Whole-study results and caveats: Higher pretreatment blood Treg/Th17 ratios correlated with higher pretreatment blood and lower post-treatment tumor TCRbeta clonality.

The sequence came from a person aged 35-79 years with oral cavity squamous cell carcinoma. This rearrangement joins TRBV5-1 to TRBJ1-4; perhaps TRBD1 as D (6 bases). The source was tumor tissue, collected after nivolumab (anti-PD-1) treatment. CDR3 DNA: TGCGCCAGCAGCGCTACAGGGTCAACCAATGAAAAACTGTTTTTT. It translates to CASSATGSTNEKLFF.